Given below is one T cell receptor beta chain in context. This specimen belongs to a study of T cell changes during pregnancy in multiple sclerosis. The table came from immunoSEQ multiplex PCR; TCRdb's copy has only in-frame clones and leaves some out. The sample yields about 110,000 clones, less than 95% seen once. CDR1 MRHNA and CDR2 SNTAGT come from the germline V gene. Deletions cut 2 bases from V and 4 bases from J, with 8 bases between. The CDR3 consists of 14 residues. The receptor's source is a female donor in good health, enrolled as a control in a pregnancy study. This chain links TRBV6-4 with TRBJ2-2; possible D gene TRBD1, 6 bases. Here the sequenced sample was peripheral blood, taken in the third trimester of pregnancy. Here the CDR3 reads CASSDRGSTGELFF. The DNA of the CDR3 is TGTGCCAGCAGTGACAGGGGGAGCACCGGGGAGCTGTTTTTT.